Listed here is a single T cell receptor beta chain. What it binds is unknown. A roughly 120-subject validation cohort, separate from the roughly 680-subject first cohort, supplied the donors. CDR3 length equals 11 residues. The V end was cut by 7 bases, the J end by 7 bases, with 8 bases between. Looked up from germline, CDR1 is SGHNT and CDR2 is YENEEA. The data were taken from a study of cytomegalovirus exposure and HLA in healthy donors. The repertoire was sequenced with immunoSEQ multiplex PCR; TCRdb's copy has only in-frame clones and lacks some. The sample records roughly 150,000 clones, 85% to 90% being singletons. Findings and caveats of the study: Reported performance of the classifier showed diagnosis of cytomegalovirus status with high specificity and sensitivity. Many donors carried some public TCRs, although rarity characterized most TCR sequences. Researchers reported that a few CMV-associated chains were confirmed in vitro as CMV antigen-specific.

The chain recombines TRBV11-3 with TRBJ2-1; D is unresolved. This TCR was recovered from a woman between 25 and 40 years old in good health and CMV-seronegative. Material for sequencing was PBMCs. The CDR3 protein is CASISINEQFF. The DNA of the CDR3 is TGTGCCAGCATCTCTATAAATGAGCAGTTCTTC.